The source of this TCR beta chain is a study of cytomegalovirus exposure and HLA in healthy donors. Primers for the PCR totalled 60 Vbeta and 13 Jbeta. Here immunoSEQ multiplex PCR was the method, and the copy in TCRdb shows in-frame clones only, minus some. The data show 90,000 to 110,000 clones, about two thirds seen once. V lost 0 bases and J 2 bases, leaving 9 bases between the germline ends. CDR3 length equals 14 residues. Germline CDR1 SGHRS, CDR2 YFSETQ. The specimen sequenced was PBMCs. The sequence derives from a woman between 65 and 79 years old in good health and CMV-seropositive. This sequence joins TRBV5-1 and TRBJ2-7, with no clear D. The CDR3 loop reads CASSLEQNPYEQYF. The CDR3 bases are TGCGCCAGCAGCTTGGAACAGAATCCCTACGAGCAGTACTTC. Full variable domain (outside the CDR3, taken from reference TRBV5-1 and TRBJ2-7): KAGVTQTPRYLIKTRGQQVTLSCSPISGHRSVSWYQQTPGQGLQFLFEYFSETQRNKGNFPGRFSGRQFSNSRSEMNVSTLELGDSALYLCASSLEQNPYEQYFGPGTRLTVT.